This T cell receptor beta chain came from a study of blood T cell repertoires in COVID-19. On the study more broadly: In each case, the material was cDNA or gDNA derived from T cells, B-cell-depleted T cells, or PBMCs.

This clone was picked up one time. Germline lookup yields CDR1 SGHAT and CDR2 FQNNGV. The CDR3 sequence is 16 residues long. The ends were cut back, 5 bases at V and 0 bases at J, with 14 bases in the middle. Cohort 3 donors counted as recovered after two negative PCRs, clearance, or resolved symptoms. Assay used: immunoSEQ multiplex PCR; TCRdb lists only in-frame clones, some missing. The repertoire holds about 190,000 clones, with roughly 83% as singletons. V usage is TRBV11-2 and J usage is TRBJ2-4; D remains ambiguous. The TCR sequence derives from a woman in her twenties or thirties who had recovered from COVID-19. Source material: PBMCs or T cells enriched from blood (not recorded which). The CDR3 DNA reads as TGTGCCAGCAGCCCCCTCCGGCGGATAGCCAAAAACATTCAGTACTTC. Translating it yields CASSPLRRIAKNIQYF.